This T cell receptor (beta chain) came from a study of CD8 T cells in Susac syndrome. Overall study findings and caveats: The study's TCR sequencing and HLA analysis drew on a certain number of individuals. That number was acknowledged as relatively small.

Germline trimming cut 2 bases from V and 2 bases from J; bases unmatched to any gene: 6. This CDR3 has 16 amino acids. Germline V gene lookup returns CDR1 GTSNPN and CDR2 SVGIG (reference sequence). From blood CD8+ and CD4+ T cells, the TCR beta chain was sequenced. The TEMRA cells underwent FACS enrichment, while the CD8+ and CD4+ T cells underwent negative isolation. This clonotype was observed a single time. What it binds is not known. Random hexamers were used to reverse transcribe 0.5 to 1 ug of RNA. A multiplex approach, immunoSEQ multiplex PCR, amplified TCR beta CDR3 across 54 Vbeta and 13 Jbeta. TCRdb ran MiXCR on the immunoSEQ multiplex PCR reads and lists one entry per CDR3 protein. The table shows 160,000 or so distinct CDR3 sequences, with 92% occurring only once.

The rearrangement links TRBV30 to TRBJ2-7, with TRBD2 identical over 13 bases. This sequence originates from a human donor in good health. Sequenced input: CD4+ T cells from PBMCs. The CDR3 nucleotides read TGTGCCTGGAGTCGGACTAGCGGGGGCCACGCCTACGAGCAGTACTTC. This sequence encodes CAWSRTSGGHAYEQYF.